Sequencing of this T cell receptor beta chain was carried out in a study of blood T cell repertoires in COVID-19. Overall study context: The study drew acute and convalescent COVID-19 samples from the United States, Italy and Spain. PBMCs, B-cell-depleted T cells, or T cells were the source of the cDNA or gDNA that made up the material.

The trim removed 0 bases at V and 1 base at J, leaving 3 bases unmatched. The CDR3 totals 17 residues. The germline V gene has CDR1 SGHRS and CDR2 YFSETQ. The authors' processing: For nucleated cells, counts were estimated from reference gene primer amplification. Clones were sequenced by immunoSEQ multiplex PCR, and TCRdb holds only the in-frame ones, with some missing. V, J and clone size were drawn from that table, and D and trimming were deduced from the DNA. The sample holds tens of thousands of clones, about 87% seen once. Sequencing was performed on peripheral blood. V and J are TRBV5-1 and TRBJ2-3; 12 bases align to TRBD2. The receptor was derived from a human donor with active COVID-19. The donor label of this sample is uncertain. The CDR3 spells CASSLGTSGIGTDTQYF. DNA of the CDR3: TGCGCCAGCAGCTTGGGGACTAGCGGGATAGGCACAGATACGCAGTATTTT.